This paragraph covers one T cell receptor beta chain sequence. V was pared by 6 bases and J by 4 bases, with 13 bases of the junction left unmatched. CDR1 and CDR2 from the germline V gene are MNHNY and SVGAGI (reference sequence). The CDR3 sequence is 16 residues long. This entry comes from a study of cytomegalovirus exposure and HLA in healthy donors. With 60 Vbeta and 13 Jbeta primers, the PCR was carried out. This table comes from immunoSEQ multiplex PCR, and its TCRdb copy is limited to in-frame clones, with some not included. The sample consists of roughly 96,000 clones, about four fifths of them appearing once.

The rearrangement links TRBV6-6 to TRBJ1-2; 8 positions match TRBD1. The sequence came from a woman in her 70s in good health and CMV-seropositive. Sequenced material: PBMCs. The CDR3 protein is CASRPAFGTGVYGYTF. DNA for the CDR3: TGTGCCAGCAGACCCGCCTTTGGGACAGGAGTCTATGGCTACACCTTC.